This T cell receptor beta chain is from a study of CD8 T cells in Susac syndrome. Trimming cost V 8 bases and J 7 bases, with 21 bases left between them. Germline loops: CDR1 SQVTM, CDR2 ANQGSEA. The CDR3 totals 13 residues. The study's findings and limits: In its TCR sequencing and HLA analysis, the study acknowledged that the number of individuals was relatively small.

As regards this clonotype: The antigen remains undetermined.

RNA in amounts of roughly 0.45 to 1 ug was reverse transcribed with random hexamers. TCRdb independently ran MiXCR on the immunoSEQ multiplex PCR reads; one entry per CDR3 protein. The sample contains about 200,000 distinct CDR3 sequences, about 95% of which appear only once. The sequence derives from a human donor with multiple sclerosis. Sequenced sample: CD4+ T cells from PBMCs. V and J are TRBV29-1 and TRBJ2-7; D is ambiguous. In DNA, the CDR3 is TGCAGCCTCCCTTGGACGGGCTATGTGGAGCAGTACTTC. Protein product: CSLPWTGYVEQYF.